One and the same sample provided the 10 T cell receptor beta chains below, sequenced in a study of regulatory T cells in long-lasting Graves disease. Time point meaning: newly diagnosed GD, antithyroid drugs for less than 3 months. The authors made the TCR library using RNA they extracted from PBMCs. Arm-PCR of CDR3 regions with iRepertoire HTBI primers generated TCR beta libraries. TCRdb recomputed calls from the multiplex PCR reads with MiXCR, one row per CDR3 protein. The sample lists 550,000 to 700,000 distinct CDR3 sequences; 15% to 20% were seen once. The same sample was also used in a study of T cells in Graves' hyperthyroidism and ophthalmopathy.

Material: peripheral blood mononuclear cells (PBMCs), obtained at new diagnosis, from a patient treated with antithyroid drugs. These receptors were obtained from a man younger than 30 with Graves disease.

The chain employs TRBV5-1 and TRBJ1-5, with 9 bases aligning to TRBD1. The CDR3 extends over 15 amino acids. The germline CDR1 and CDR2 sequences are SGHRS and YFSETQ. With 7 bases clipped from V and 4 bases from J, the junction kept 9 bases outside the gene matches. The DNA for the CDR3 is TGCGCCAGCGATCCCGGGACAGGGTCAAATCAGCCCCAGCATTTT. It codes for CASDPGTGSNQPQHF.

The chain recombines TRBV7-9 with TRBJ1-2; 7 nucleotides agree with TRBD1. Unmatched junction bases numbered 17, after V lost 8 bases and J lost 8 bases. The CDR3 length is 15 residues. Per the germline V gene, CDR1 is SEHNR and CDR2 is FQNEAQ (reference sequence). The CDR3 protein is CASRTRDRRGEGYTF. CDR3 coding DNA: TGTGCCAGCCGGACCCGGGACAGACGTGGAGAGGGCTACACCTTC.

Many counts were recorded for this clonotype. The chain employs TRBV20-1 and TRBJ2-5; 13 bases are shared with TRBD2. V dropped 5 bases and J dropped 1; count of bases not matched to a gene: 1. This CDR3 is 14 amino acids long. The germline V gene has CDR1 DFQATT and CDR2 SNEGSKA (reference sequence). The CDR3 loop is CSAGTSGIQETQYF. The CDR3 nucleotides read TGCAGTGCTGGGACTAGCGGGATCCAAGAGACCCAGTACTTC.

This clonotype was detected ten times or more. The rearrangement links TRBV30 to TRBJ2-7, with a tentative D call TRBD1 (5 bases). The length of the CDR3 is 11 residues. Germline CDR1 GTSNPN, CDR2 SVGIG (reference sequence). V lost 0 bases to trimming and J lost 7 bases, with 7 bases between them. CDR3 DNA: TGTGCCTGGAGTGTAAGGGGAGAGCAGTACTTC. This encodes CAWSVRGEQYF. Looking up the rest from reference TRBV30 and TRBJ2-7 gives the full variable domain: SQTIHQWPATLVQPVGSPLSLECTVEGTSNPNLYWYRQAAGRGLQLLFYSVGIGQISSEVPQNLSASRPQDRQFILSSKKLLLSDSGFYLCAWSVRGEQYFGPGTRLTVT.

This clonotype was picked up a small number of times. The V call is TRBV6-1, the J call TRBJ1-2, with D perhaps TRBD1 (6 bases). The CDR3 contains 15 residues. In germline, CDR1 is MNHNS, CDR2 SASEGT. The germline V and J ends were trimmed by 8 bases and 3 bases, with 19 bases remaining between them. The CDR3 DNA is TGTGCCAGCGCTTTGCCGACAGGCCGGGACTATGGCTACACCTTC. Translation gives CASALPTGRDYGYTF.

A few counts support this clonotype. The chain employs TRBV29-1 and TRBJ2-3, with D possibly matching TRBD2 (6 bases). Germline V gives CDR1 SQVTM, CDR2 ANQGSEA. The CDR3 has 14 residues. V was pared by 8 bases and J by 5 bases, with 20 bases between. As DNA, the CDR3 is TGCAGCTCCACGGGTGGGGGGAGTGGAGATACGCAGTATTTT. It codes for CSSTGGGSGDTQYF.

In its sample, this clonotype was seen a few times. V gene TRBV6-1 combines with J gene TRBJ1-2, with 7 bases identical to TRBD1. J gave up 11 bases and V 5 bases, and 11 bases lay outside the gene matches. Germline V lookup: CDR1 MNHNS, CDR2 SASEGT. The CDR3 is 13 residues long. CDR3 region: CASSPPGAQGYTF. CDR3 sequence (DNA): TGTGCCAGCAGTCCGCCCGGAGCACAGGGGTACACCTTC.

Only a few counts were recorded for this clonotype. J is TRBJ2-7 and V is TRBV5-1, with D unclear. Trimming took 4 bases from V and 0 from J, leaving 14 bases between them. Germline CDR1 reads SGHRS; CDR2 reads YFSETQ. CDR3 length: 15 amino acids. CDR3 protein: CASSRPDVSSYEQYF. CDR3 bases: TGCGCCAGCAGCCGTCCGGACGTTTCCTCCTACGAGCAGTACTTC.

This CDR3 reads CASSIPPGTDTQYF. CDR3 nucleotide sequence: TGTGCCAGTAGTATCCCTCCCGGAACAGATACGCAGTATTTT. The gene calls are TRBV19 and TRBJ2-3; no firm D call. Trimming cost V 3 bases and J 3 bases, with 10 bases left between them. Looked up from germline, CDR1 is LNHDA and CDR2 is SQIVND (reference sequence). The CDR3 is made up of 14 amino acids.

This chain uses TRBV20-1 with TRBJ2-7; 15 bases line up with TRBD2. This CDR3 spans 16 amino acids. Germline loops: CDR1 DFQATT, CDR2 SNEGSKA (reference sequence). The V segment lost 3 bases and the J segment 1 base; nucleotides outside the gene matches: 4. In nucleotides, the CDR3 is TGCAGTGCTAGTGGGACTAGCGGGAGGCCTTCCTACGAGCAGTACTTC. Encoded protein: CSASGTSGRPSYEQYF.